This TCR beta chain is from a study of blood T cells in healthy people across ages. This clonotype has a count of ten or more. Trimming took off 4 bases at V and 6 bases at J, with 11 bases between the two ends. Germline V lookup: CDR1 SQVTM, CDR2 ANQGSEA. The CDR3 totals 12 residues. Every participating donor contributed 8 to 10 milliliters of peripheral blood through a draw. Samples each yielded at least 5 micrograms of total RNA. The authors ran a second PCR of about 6 to 12 cycles using a sample-barcoded 5' primer and a J-beta primer mix. Through a template-switch adaptor with 12 random nucleotides, each cDNA molecule received a tag. TCRdb reprocessed the 5' RACE reads via MiXCR and lists one record per CDR3 protein. The sample holds hundreds of thousands of distinct CDR3 sequences; around 52% are singletons and the top ten take less than 15%.

The chain couples TRBV29-1 to TRBJ2-3; D may match TRBD1 or TRBD2 (5 bases each). Sequencing was done on a sample of blood. This receptor was obtained from a woman older than 75 in good health. The CDR3 is CSVAGTSDTQYF. CDR3 DNA: TGCAGCGTTGCCGGGACCAGCGATACGCAGTATTTT.